This T cell receptor (beta chain) was documented in a study of blood T cells in healthy people across ages. Study-wide findings and caveats: Researchers said unsorted PBMCs prevented a conclusive naive versus antigen-experienced comparison. The study lacked donor CMV status, which possibly confounded expanded clonotype changes.

There are 17 residues in the CDR3. CDR1 and CDR2 (germline): SGHKS, YYEKEE (reference sequence). V shed 1 base and J 1 base; nucleotides not matched to a gene: 8. A second PCR, run for about 7 to 11 cycles, used a sample-barcoded 5' primer plus a J-beta primer mix. TCRdb used MiXCR to reprocess the 5' RACE reads, holding one entry per CDR3 protein. The sample shows about 1.4 million distinct CDR3 sequences, approximately 59% of them seen only once. This clonotype was observed a handful of times. The antigen remains undetermined. The chain has TRBV5-5 and TRBJ2-7; 10 bases map to TRBD2. The sample taken for sequencing was blood. The sequence came from a man between 18 and 29 years old in good health. The CDR3 nucleotides are TGTGCCAGCAGCTTGTCCCCCCTAGCGGGAGTATCCTACGAGCAGTACTTC. Residues: CASSLSPLAGVSYEQYF.